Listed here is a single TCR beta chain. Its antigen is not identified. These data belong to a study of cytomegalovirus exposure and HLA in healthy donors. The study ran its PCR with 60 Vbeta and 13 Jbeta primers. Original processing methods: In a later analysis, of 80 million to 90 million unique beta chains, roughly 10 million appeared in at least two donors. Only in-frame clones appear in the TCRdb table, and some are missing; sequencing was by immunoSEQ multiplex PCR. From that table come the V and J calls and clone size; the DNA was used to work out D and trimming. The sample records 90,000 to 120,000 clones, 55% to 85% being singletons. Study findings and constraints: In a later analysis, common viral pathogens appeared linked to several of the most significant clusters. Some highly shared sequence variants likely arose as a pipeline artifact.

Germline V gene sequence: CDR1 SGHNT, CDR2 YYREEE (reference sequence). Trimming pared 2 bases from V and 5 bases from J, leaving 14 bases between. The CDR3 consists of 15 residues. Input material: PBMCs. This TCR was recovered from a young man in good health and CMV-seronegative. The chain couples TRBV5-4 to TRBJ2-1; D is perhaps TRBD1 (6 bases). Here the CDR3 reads CASSFLQGSDNEQFF. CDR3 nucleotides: TGTGCCAGCAGCTTCCTACAGGGTTCGGACAATGAGCAGTTCTTC.